The 26 T cell receptor beta chains below come from one sample, sequenced in a study of blood T cell repertoires in COVID-19. Profiled with immunoSEQ multiplex PCR; TCRdb holds only in-frame clones, not every one. The table has about 270,000 clones, more than 75% seen once. Sequencing was done on a sample of peripheral blood. The source of these receptors is a man aged 35-49 years with active or convalescent COVID-19.

The chain couples TRBV4-1 to TRBJ2-5, with TRBD1 as a possible D gene (7 bases). Per the germline V gene, CDR1 is MGHRA and CDR2 is YSYEKL. Trimming removed 3 bases from V and 5 bases from J, with 16 bases in between. This CDR3 has 15 amino acids. CDR3 region: CASSHSGGGYETQYF. In nucleotides, the CDR3 is TGCGCCAGCAGCCACAGCGGAGGGGGCTATGAGACCCAGTACTTC.

The V and J genes are TRBV5-1 and TRBJ1-1; D is possibly TRBD1 (5 bases). The CDR3 loop spans 14 amino acids. Germline V gene data show CDR1 as SGHRS and CDR2 as YFSETQ. V lost 4 bases to trimming and J lost 3 bases, with 13 bases between them. CDR3 DNA: TGCGCCAGCAGCCCGACCCGGGGGGACACTGAAGCTTTCTTT. It is translated as CASSPTRGDTEAFF.

As for this clone: The junction does not match germline at one end; this may be a read error. V usage is TRBV7-9 and J usage is TRBJ1-2; TRBD1 is a possible D gene (6 bases). This CDR3 spans 14 amino acids. Germline-derived CDR1 and CDR2 are SEHNR and FQNEAQ (reference sequence). CDR3 bases: TGTGCCAGCAGCACGCTCTCGACAGGTTACGGTTCCGCTTTC. This codes for CASSTLSTGYGSAF. The variable domain in full, with the rest retrieved from reference TRBV7-9 and TRBJ1-2, is DTGVSQNPRHKITKRGQNVTFRCDPISEHNRLYWYRQTLGQGPEFLTYFQNEAQLEKSRLLSDRFSAERPKGSFSTLEIQRTEQGDSAMYLCASSTLSTGYGSAFGSGTRLTVV.

The rearrangement joins TRBV29-1 to TRBJ2-3, with D perhaps TRBD2 (5 bases). The germline V and J ends were trimmed by 7 bases and 7 bases, with 21 bases remaining between them. CDR1 is SQVTM, CDR2 ANQGSEA, per germline. CDR3 length: 14 residues. The DNA for the CDR3 is TGCAGCGCTGCTGAGCCACGGGATTTTCATACGCAGTATTTT. Its translation is CSAAEPRDFHTQYF.

The V gene is TRBV5-4, the J gene TRBJ1-3; TRBD1 matches 7 bases. Germline V gene data show CDR1 as SGHNT and CDR2 as YYREEE (reference sequence). There are 14 residues in the CDR3. With 4 bases clipped from V and 7 bases from J, the junction kept 8 bases outside the gene matches. CDR3 sequence: CASSLTGAGNTIYF. The DNA of the CDR3 is TGTGCCAGCAGCCTTACAGGGGCCGGGAACACCATATATTTT.

Here the CDR3 reads CASRDYRGGYTF. In DNA, the CDR3 is TGTGCCAGCAGGGACTACAGGGGTGGCTACACCTTC. This sequence joins TRBV6-5 and TRBJ1-2; 7 nucleotides match TRBD1. V shed 6 bases, J shed 7 bases, and the junction held 5 bases outside the gene matches. CDR3 size: 12 residues. Germline assignment: CDR1 MNHEY and CDR2 SVGAGI.

J is TRBJ2-3 and V is TRBV6-5; D is possibly TRBD1 (6 bases). Deletions cut 6 bases from V and 1 base from J, with 11 bases between. This CDR3 region has 14 residues. Germline V gene sequence: CDR1 MNHEY, CDR2 SVGAGI. The CDR3 bases are TGTGCCAGCAGGGTTTCAGGGGGCACAGATACGCAGTATTTT. Amino acid sequence: CASRVSGGTDTQYF.

This clone was found a few times. V is TRBV7-9 and J is TRBJ2-3; TRBD1 matches at 12 bases. The V gene's germline CDR1 is SEHNR and CDR2 FQNEAQ (reference sequence). The CDR3 loop spans 15 amino acids. After removal of 5 bases from V and 5 bases from J, the junction contained 5 bases not matched to a gene. CDR3: CASSPGQGAEDTQYF. The CDR3 nucleotides are TGTGCCAGCAGCCCGGGACAGGGGGCAGAAGATACGCAGTATTTT.

The chain recombines TRBV5-4 with TRBJ2-3; 7 bases are shared with TRBD2. The germline gives CDR1 SGHNT, CDR2 YYREEE (reference sequence). Trimming cost V 3 bases and J 0 bases; bases outside gene matches: 4. The CDR3 totals 15 residues. CDR3 in DNA: TGTGCCAGCAGCTCGCAGCGGGGAAGCACAGATACGCAGTATTTT. The encoded protein is CASSSQRGSTDTQYF.

The rearrangement uses TRBV5-1 and TRBJ2-5; 8 bases align to TRBD1. V lost 1 base, J lost 0 bases, and 5 bases stayed unmatched. Germline-derived CDR1 and CDR2 are SGHRS and YFSETQ. The length of the CDR3 is 16 residues. The CDR3 spells CASSLWGDRNQETQYF. CDR3 DNA: TGCGCCAGCAGCTTGTGGGGGGACAGGAACCAAGAGACCCAGTACTTC. The whole variable domain, filled in from reference TRBV5-1 and TRBJ2-5, reads KAGVTQTPRYLIKTRGQQVTLSCSPISGHRSVSWYQQTPGQGLQFLFEYFSETQRNKGNFPGRFSGRQFSNSRSEMNVSTLELGDSALYLCASSLWGDRNQETQYFGPGTRLLVL.

This chain uses TRBV9 with TRBJ1-2, with 10 bases matching TRBD1. Unmatched junction bases numbered 4, after V lost 3 bases and J lost 8 bases. In germline, CDR1 is SGDLS, CDR2 YYNGEE. There are 13 residues in the CDR3. DNA of the CDR3: TGTGCCAGCAGCGGACAGGGGGCCCGCGGCTACACCTTC. Its translation is CASSGQGARGYTF.

The chain employs TRBV11-3 and TRBJ2-2; the D is unclear. The CDR3 runs 12 residues. Per the germline V gene, CDR1 is SGHNT and CDR2 is YENEEA. V gave up 5 bases and J gave up 9 bases, with 10 bases separating them. In DNA form, the CDR3 reads TGTGCCAGCAGCACCGGTGATTGGGAGCTGTTTTTT. Protein product: CASSTGDWELFF.

The chain joins TRBV28 to TRBJ1-1, with a possible D match to TRBD1 (6 bases). The ends were cut back, 7 bases at V and 6 bases at J, with 18 bases in the middle. Germline CDR1 MDHEN, CDR2 SYDVKM. The CDR3 length is 14 residues. The CDR3 is CASTPGQGRAEAFF. The CDR3 DNA is TGTGCCAGCACGCCTGGGCAGGGGAGGGCTGAAGCTTTCTTT.

The chain uses TRBV6-5 and TRBJ1-5; D uncertain. Germline V lookup: CDR1 MNHEY, CDR2 SVGAGI. Trimming removed 0 bases at V and 4 bases at J, with 10 bases between. CDR3 length: 15 amino acids. CDR3 sequence (DNA): TGTGCCAGCAGTTACTCAGGAGGGAATAATCAGCCCCAGCATTTT. Encoded protein: CASSYSGGNNQPQHF.

The gene calls are TRBV28 and TRBJ1-5; D perhaps matches TRBD1 (5 bases). The CDR3 is made up of 16 amino acids. Germline assignment: CDR1 MDHEN and CDR2 SYDVKM. V was cut by 0 bases and J by 1 base, with 10 bases left in between. Here the CDR3 DNA reads TGTGCCAGCAGTTTATGGGGGGGAGTAAGCAATCAGCCCCAGCATTTT. This sequence encodes CASSLWGGVSNQPQHF. Variable domain in full (rest from reference TRBV28 and TRBJ1-5): DVKVTQSSRYLVKRTGEKVFLECVQDMDHENMFWYRQDPGLGLRLIYFSYDVKMKEKGDIPEGYSVSREKKERFSLILESASTNQTSMYLCASSLWGGVSNQPQHFGDGTRLSIL.

The chain couples TRBV2 to TRBJ2-5; TRBD1 aligns across 9 bases. CDR1 is SNHLY and CDR2 is FYNNEI in the germline V gene. The junction had 5 bases not matched to a gene; V was cut back by 7 bases and J by 2 bases. The CDR3 is 14 residues long. The CDR3 DNA reads TGTGCCAGCACTCGGACAGGGGTACAAGAGACCCAGTACTTC. Its protein is CASTRTGVQETQYF.

The chain couples TRBV29-1 to TRBJ2-7; D uncertain. CDR3 length: 12 residues. V was trimmed by 4 bases and J by 6 bases, leaving 13 bases between them. The germline gives CDR1 SQVTM, CDR2 ANQGSEA. The CDR3 DNA reads as TGCAGCGTTGTAATACAATCGGGCGAGCAGTACTTC. Its protein is CSVVIQSGEQYF.

The V and J genes are TRBV7-3 and TRBJ1-2; a possible D gene is TRBD1 (6 bases). Germline V gene lookup returns CDR1 SGHTA and CDR2 FQGTGA. This CDR3 comprises 12 residues. V dropped 7 bases and J dropped 7 bases, with 13 bases sitting between them. This chain's CDR3 is CASTGGGGGYTF. The CDR3 DNA follows: TGTGCCAGCACCGGGGGAGGGGGTGGCTACACCTTC.

This clone was counted once. The V gene is TRBV5-1, the J gene TRBJ2-3, with 15 bases aligning to TRBD2. Germline loops: CDR1 SGHRS, CDR2 YFSETQ. CDR3 length equals 18 residues. The trim removed 5 bases at V and 3 bases at J, leaving 10 bases unmatched. The CDR3: CASSQNPGLAGGTDTQYF. In nucleotides, the CDR3 is TGCGCCAGCAGTCAAAATCCGGGACTAGCGGGAGGAACAGATACGCAGTATTTT.

The rearrangement joins TRBV6-5 to TRBJ1-6; D possibly corresponds to TRBD1 (6 bases). Germline values: CDR1 MNHEY, CDR2 SVGAGI. CDR3 length: 16 residues. V was clipped by 2 bases and J by 8 bases, with 16 bases between them. The DNA for the CDR3 is TGTGCCAGCAGTTACCAGGACAGAGCGAGGGATTCACCCCTCCACTTT. Translation: CASSYQDRARDSPLHF.

The genes are TRBV9 and TRBJ1-2, with 8 nucleotides matching TRBD1. The V segment lost 3 bases and the J segment 7 bases; nucleotides outside the gene matches: 17. The CDR3 runs to 17 residues. Per germline, CDR1 SGDLS and CDR2 YYNGEE. CDR3 sequence (DNA): TGTGCCAGCAGCGCCAACCCACAGAGACAGGGGACAGGTGGCTACACCTTC. Translating gives CASSANPQRQGTGGYTF.

V is TRBV20-1 and J is TRBJ1-4, with D uncertain. This CDR3 has 11 residues. Looked up from germline, CDR1 is DFQATT and CDR2 is SNEGSKA (reference sequence). The ends were cut back, 3 bases at V and 11 bases at J, with 10 bases in the middle. The chain's CDR3 is CSARGSEKLFF. CDR3 DNA sequence: TGCAGTGCTAGGGGGAGCGAGAAACTGTTTTTT.

CDR3 loop: CATSRAMGLAGNIQYF. CDR3 DNA: TGTGCCACCAGCAGAGCAATGGGACTAGCGGGAAACATTCAGTACTTC. The chain employs TRBV15 and TRBJ2-4; 12 positions agree with TRBD2. V shed 1 base, J shed 6 bases, and the junction held 4 bases outside the gene matches. CDR3 length: 16 residues. The germline V gene encodes CDR1 LNHNV and CDR2 YYDKDF (reference sequence).

The chain is built from TRBV6-5 and TRBJ2-1; weak D call: TRBD2 (6 bases). The CDR3 is made up of 13 amino acids. V was cut by 8 bases and J by 10 bases, with 18 bases left in between. Germline V gene lookup returns CDR1 MNHEY and CDR2 SVGAGI. The CDR3 sequence: CASSYELAQEQFF. The CDR3 DNA reads TGTGCCAGCTCCTACGAGCTAGCGCAAGAGCAGTTCTTC.

The chain has TRBV30 and TRBJ1-5, with TRBD1 matching 10 bases. Germline assignment: CDR1 GTSNPN and CDR2 SVGIG (reference sequence). V was pared by 6 bases and J by 4 bases, with 18 bases of the junction left unmatched. The CDR3 totals 18 residues. This CDR3 is CACTFRDRGYTENQPQHF. CDR3 sequence (DNA): TGTGCCTGTACCTTCCGGGACAGGGGCTACACAGAGAATCAGCCCCAGCATTTT. Variable domain in full (rest from reference TRBV30 and TRBJ1-5): SQTIHQWPATLVQPVGSPLSLECTVEGTSNPNLYWYRQAAGRGLQLLFYSVGIGQISSEVPQNLSASRPQDRQFILSSKKLLLSDSGFYLCACTFRDRGYTENQPQHFGDGTRLSIL.

V and J are TRBV5-1 and TRBJ2-2, with TRBD2 identical over 8 bases. CDR1 is SGHRS, CDR2 YFSETQ, per germline. V shed 7 bases, J shed 10 bases, and the junction held 15 bases outside the gene matches. The CDR3 runs to 15 residues. For the CDR3, the DNA is TGCGCCAGCGAACCGGGACTAGGGACTTCCGTGGAGCTGTTTTTT. It is translated as CASEPGLGTSVELFF.